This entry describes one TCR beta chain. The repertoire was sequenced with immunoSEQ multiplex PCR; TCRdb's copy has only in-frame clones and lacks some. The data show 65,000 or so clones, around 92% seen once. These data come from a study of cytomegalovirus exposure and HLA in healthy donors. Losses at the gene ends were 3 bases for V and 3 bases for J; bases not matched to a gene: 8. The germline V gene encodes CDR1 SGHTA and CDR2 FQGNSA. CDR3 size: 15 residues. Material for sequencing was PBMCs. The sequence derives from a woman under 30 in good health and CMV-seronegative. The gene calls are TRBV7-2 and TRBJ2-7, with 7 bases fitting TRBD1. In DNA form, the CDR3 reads TGTGCCAGCAGCTTTGTCCGACAGGGCAACTACGAGCAGTACTTC. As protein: CASSFVRQGNYEQYF.